These T cell receptor beta chains were read from a single sample in a study of CD8+CD57+ T cells in acquired aplastic anemia. TCRdb redid the calling of the reads with MiXCR, one entry per CDR3 protein. The table includes 160,000 or so distinct CDR3 sequences, around 50% detected once. The source material was sorted CD4+, CD8+, or CD8+CD57+ T cells (not recorded which) from PBMCs. The receptors here all came from a human donor with aplastic anemia. The CDR3 runs from the conserved cysteine through the conserved F or W. The D gene is left open where the match is weak. Expanded clones are given a class, and other clones once, few, many or no size at all.

v_call: TRBV15
d_call: .
clone_size: .
cdr3_aa: CATSSTPISYEQYF

v_call: TRBV29-1
d_call: TRBD1
clone_size: .
cdr3_aa: CSVEDSGTGRADEQFF

v_call: TRBV24-1
d_call: TRBD1
clone_size: .
cdr3_aa: CATSPSGTGSTDTQYF

v_call: TRBV7-3
d_call: .
clone_size: many
cdr3_aa: CASSLTTGDIQYF

v_call: TRBV7-6
d_call: .
clone_size: many
cdr3_aa: CASSLQGTRPTEAFF

v_call: TRBV10-3
d_call: .
clone_size: many
cdr3_aa: CAISDSRTGLNTEAFF

v_call: TRBV12-3/TRBV12-4
d_call: .
clone_size: many
cdr3_aa: CASRPGGTINNEQFF

v_call: TRBV15
d_call: .
clone_size: .
cdr3_aa: CATSRPAVSYEQYF

v_call: TRBV24-1
d_call: TRBD1
clone_size: .
cdr3_aa: CATTRQGSNEQFF

v_call: TRBV2
d_call: TRBD2
clone_size: few
cdr3_aa: CASSEDRTSF

v_call: TRBV7-6
d_call: .
clone_size: .
cdr3_aa: CASSFGAGDGSSPLHF